In this sample, the clone carrying this T cell receptor beta chain turned up a few times. Deletions cut 6 bases from V and 3 bases from J, with 5 bases between. CDR1 is SNHLY and CDR2 is FYNNEI in the germline V gene. The CDR3 sequence is 11 residues long. TCRdb itself ran the RT-PCR reads through MiXCR, one entry per CDR3 protein. Of hundreds of thousands of distinct CDR3 sequences detected, 12% to 15% appear once; the ten largest clones hold roughly 4%. Sample: memory CD4+ T cells from blood. This chain joins TRBV2 and TRBJ1-1; D is undetermined. This receptor was obtained from a female donor in good health, serving as a healthy control. The CDR3 protein is CASRPYTEAFF. The CDR3 DNA is TGTGCCAGCAGGCCTTACACTGAAGCTTTCTTT. Together with reference TRBV2 and TRBJ1-1, the CDR3 gives the full variable domain: EPEVTQTPSHQVTQMGQEVILRCVPISNHLYFYWYRQILGQKVEFLVSFYNNEISEKSEIFDDQFSVERPDGSNFTLKIRSTKLEDSAMYFCASRPYTEAFFGQGTRLTVV.